This passage covers 5 T cell receptor beta chains from one sample sequenced in a study of cytomegalovirus exposure and HLA in healthy donors. The method was immunoSEQ multiplex PCR; TCRdb's version includes in-frame clones alone and lacks a portion of them. The table records some 190,000 clones, about nine tenths of them present only once. The sequenced sample consisted of PBMCs. All receptors derive from a man between 25 and 39 years old in good health and CMV-seropositive.

The chain has TRBV28 and TRBJ1-1, with 7 bases that match TRBD1. From germline, CDR1 is MDHEN and CDR2 SYDVKM. The CDR3 loop spans 15 amino acids. V was pared by 5 bases and J by 11 bases, with 17 bases of the junction left unmatched. CDR3 in amino acids: CASSPQPGTAISAFF. The CDR3 nucleotides read TGTGCCAGCAGTCCGCAACCCGGGACAGCTATCTCGGCTTTCTTT.

The chain carries TRBV25-1 and TRBJ2-3; 7 bases are shared with TRBD2. The ends lost 1 base at V and 2 bases at J; junction bases unmatched: 6. The CDR3 is 16 amino acids. Germline lookup yields CDR1 MGHDK and CDR2 SYGVNS. CDR3 region: CASSEFTGGFTDTQYF. CDR3 DNA sequence: TGTGCCAGCAGTGAATTCACGGGGGGATTCACAGATACGCAGTATTTT. Filled out from reference TRBV25-1 and TRBJ2-3, the complete variable domain reads EADIYQTPRYLVIGTGKKITLECSQTMGHDKMYWYQQDPGMELHLIHYSYGVNSTEKGDLSSESTVSRIRTEHFPLTLESARPSHTSQYLCASSEFTGGFTDTQYFGPGTRLTVL.

This chain uses TRBV5-6 with TRBJ1-1, with D uncertain. This CDR3 comprises 14 residues. Trimming took 0 bases from V and 0 from J, leaving 6 bases between them. Per the germline V gene, CDR1 is SGHDT and CDR2 is YYEEEE. The CDR3 sequence is CASSLGPVNTEAFF. In DNA form, the CDR3 reads TGTGCCAGCAGCTTGGGGCCCGTGAACACTGAAGCTTTCTTT.

This chain links TRBV7-6 with TRBJ1-1, with 10 bases aligning to TRBD1. Trimming cost V 2 bases and J 6 bases; bases outside gene matches: 9. CDR3 size: 16 residues. Looked up from germline, CDR1 is SGHVS and CDR2 is FNYEAQ. CDR3 sequence: CASSLFFRGQGSEAFF. The CDR3 coding sequence is TGTGCCAGCAGCTTATTTTTCAGGGGACAGGGGTCTGAAGCTTTCTTT.

V and J are TRBV15 and TRBJ1-2, with 7 bases that match TRBD1. This CDR3 spans 13 amino acids. V lost 5 bases and J lost 8; bases outside the gene matches: 8. Germline V gene data show CDR1 as LNHNV and CDR2 as YYDKDF (reference sequence). In DNA, the CDR3 is TGTGCCACCAGCCTGGAACAGGGGAGAGGCTACACCTTC. This translates into CATSLEQGRGYTF.